Each of the 14 T cell receptor beta chains below was sequenced from the same sample in a study of CD8+ T cells in alopecia areata (dated by TCRdb to the late 2010s). The time point tag for this specimen amounts to: baseline before oral tofacitinib. Libraries were made using the immunoSEQ multiplex PCR assay. RNA was extracted from all samples and reverse transcribed into cDNA, which served as template for TCR sequencing. TCRdb provides this immuneACCESS table in a form limited to in-frame rearrangements. Some clones are lacking; in checked studies, under half of them reflect an unresolved V gene, and why the rest are absent is not known. This sample has 150,000 to 200,000 clones in its table, and about 67% of those were observed once. The ten biggest clones cover around 10% of the sample. Sequenced material: CD8+ T cells sorted from blood, taken at week 0. The receptors originated from a human donor with alopecia areata.

The genes are TRBV7-9 and TRBJ2-5; 14 positions match TRBD2. CDR3 length equals 17 residues. The ends lost 5 bases at V and 1 base at J; junction bases unmatched: 6. Germline V lookup: CDR1 SEHNR, CDR2 FQNEAQ (reference sequence). The CDR3 DNA sequence: TGTGCCAGCAGCCTCGGGACTAGCGGGGGTAGCCAAGAGACCCAGTACTTC. This translates into CASSLGTSGGSQETQYF. The full variable domain, rest sourced from reference TRBV7-9 and TRBJ2-5, is DTGVSQNPRHKITKRGQNVTFRCDPISEHNRLYWYRQTLGQGPEFLTYFQNEAQLEKSRLLSDRFSAERPKGSFSTLEIQRTEQGDSAMYLCASSLGTSGGSQETQYFGPGTRLLVL.

The rearrangement links TRBV6-5 to TRBJ1-3; no firm D call. V shed 5 bases and J shed 0 bases, with 8 bases lying between them. Germline V gene sequence: CDR1 MNHEY, CDR2 SVGAGI. This CDR3 contains 14 residues. As DNA, the CDR3 is TGTGCCAGCAGTCCGACTCTCTCTGGAAACACCATATATTTT. It is translated as CASSPTLSGNTIYF.

In its sample, this clone was seen once. This chain connects TRBV4-1 to TRBJ2-7; no definite D call. The germline V gene encodes CDR1 MGHRA and CDR2 YSYEKL. This CDR3 is 13 amino acids long. V dropped 1 base and J dropped 2 bases, with 6 bases sitting between them. CDR3 nucleotides: TGCGCCAGCAGCCAAGGGGCAACCTACGAGCAGTACTTC. It specifies CASSQGATYEQYF.

This clone was observed a handful of times. The chain links TRBV6-5 to TRBJ2-3; 7 bases map to TRBD1. V shed 7 bases, J shed 2 bases, and the junction held 6 bases outside the gene matches. This CDR3 is 14 amino acids long. CDR1 and CDR2 (germline): MNHEY, SVGAGI. CDR3 DNA sequence: TGTGCCAGCAACCGACAGGGAATCACAGATACGCAGTATTTT. Residues: CASNRQGITDTQYF.

The chain carries TRBV6-5 and TRBJ2-2; no definite D call. Looked up from germline, CDR1 is MNHEY and CDR2 is SVGAGI. CDR3 length: 12 amino acids. Between the trimmed V and J ends, which lost 5 bases and 3 bases, there was a span of 4 bases. In DNA, the CDR3 is TGTGCCAGCAGTCCATACACCGGGGAGCTGTTTTTT. It codes for CASSPYTGELFF.

This clone appeared once. V and J are TRBV2 and TRBJ1-2, with D perhaps matching TRBD1 (5 bases). Germline V CDR1 and CDR2: SNHLY, FYNNEI. V lost 2 bases and J lost 4, with 14 bases in between. This CDR3 spans 15 amino acids. The CDR3 sequence: CASSESSGVRYGYTF. The DNA of the CDR3 is TGTGCCAGCAGTGAAAGTTCGGGGGTTCGCTATGGCTACACCTTC.

The V and J genes are TRBV6-5 and TRBJ2-1; D remains unclear. V was cut by 1 base and J by 5 bases, with 6 bases left in between. The CDR3 loop spans 13 amino acids. Germline V CDR1 and CDR2: MNHEY, SVGAGI. CDR3 bases: TGTGCCAGCAGTTACTACGAGGACAATGAGCAGTTCTTC. It yields the protein CASSYYEDNEQFF.

As DNA, the CDR3 is TGTGCCACCAGCAGGGCACAGGATAATTCACCCCTCCACTTT. It codes for CATSRAQDNSPLHF. The chain links TRBV15 to TRBJ1-6; TRBD1 might be the D (5 bases). Germline-derived CDR1 and CDR2 are LNHNV and YYDKDF (reference sequence). Trimming removed 3 bases from V and 5 bases from J, with 8 bases in between. The CDR3 totals 14 residues.

In regard to this clone: The sample contains more than one DNA sequence encoding this CDR3. This chain uses TRBV29-1 with TRBJ2-7; D might be TRBD1 (6 bases). V lost 5 bases to trimming and J lost 0 bases, with 8 bases between them. The CDR3 length is 12 residues. Germline values: CDR1 SQVTM, CDR2 ANQGSEA. The CDR3 reads CSVRDNSYEQYF. The CDR3 DNA sequence: TGCAGCGTTCGGGACAACTCCTACGAGCAGTACTTC.

The rearrangement uses TRBV13 and TRBJ1-2; tentative D call: TRBD1 (5 bases). Germline loops: CDR1 PRHDT, CDR2 FYEKMQ (reference sequence). Trimming cost V 6 bases and J 4 bases, with 15 bases left between them. The CDR3 extends over 14 amino acids. The CDR3 DNA sequence: TGTGCCAGCAGGCAACAGGACACCCCCTATGGCTACACCTTC. Its protein is CASRQQDTPYGYTF.

The chain couples TRBV4-1 to TRBJ1-2; D is possibly TRBD1 (6 bases). This CDR3 has 15 residues. Germline V gene sequence: CDR1 MGHRA, CDR2 YSYEKL. Deletions cut 5 bases from V and 7 bases from J, with 20 bases between. The chain's CDR3 is CASSSGFGRDTGYTF. The CDR3 nucleotides are TGCGCCAGCAGCTCCGGATTCGGCAGGGACACTGGCTACACCTTC.

In its sample, this clone was seen once. J is TRBJ2-3 and V is TRBV9; 8 bases fit TRBD1. Germline V lookup: CDR1 SGDLS, CDR2 YYNGEE. Trimming took 5 bases from V and 4 from J; bases not matched to a gene: 9. This CDR3 comprises 15 residues. The CDR3 reads CASSPPDRDADTQYF. The CDR3 DNA follows: TGTGCCAGCAGTCCCCCGGACAGGGATGCAGATACGCAGTATTTT.

The V gene is TRBV9, the J gene TRBJ1-1; no reliable D call. CDR1 is SGDLS and CDR2 is YYNGEE in the germline V gene. The V and J ends lost 0 bases and 1 base respectively, with 10 bases between them. CDR3 size: 15 residues. CDR3 region: CASSVGSGENTEAFF. Here the CDR3 DNA reads TGTGCCAGCAGCGTAGGATCCGGAGAGAACACTGAAGCTTTCTTT. The full variable domain, with the rest looked up from reference TRBV9 and TRBJ1-1, is DSGVTQTPKHLITATGQRVTLRCSPRSGDLSVYWYQQSLDQGLQFLIQYYNGEERAKGNILERFSAQQFPDLHSELNLSSLELGDSALYFCASSVGSGENTEAFFGQGTRLTVV.

V usage is TRBV4-1 and J usage is TRBJ1-2, with D unresolved. This CDR3 comprises 12 residues. Germline values: CDR1 MGHRA, CDR2 YSYEKL. V was clipped by 8 bases and J by 2 bases, with 9 bases between them. The CDR3 is CASGGWNYGYTF. CDR3 DNA sequence: TGCGCCAGCGGAGGGTGGAACTATGGCTACACCTTC.